This entry lists 25 T cell receptor beta chains sequenced from one sample in a study of vaccination and CD4 T cells after COVID-19. These receptors have no known antigen. Documented treatment: roughly ten-day PBMC culture with coronavirus spike peptide pools or control peptides (ViraFEST assay). Sequencing of cultured CD4+ T cell DNA used the Oncomine TCR Beta short-read assay. Each CDR3 protein is one row after TCRdb ran MiXCR on the PCR reads. The data hold about 14,000 distinct CDR3 sequences, with 51% observed a single time. Sequences were derived from CD4+ T cells from blood, cultured in vitro, sampled before SARS-CoV-2 vaccination. The origin of the receptors is a human donor who had recovered from COVID-19.

The chain employs TRBV28 and TRBJ1-5; TRBD1 agrees at 7 bases. This CDR3 has 17 amino acids. Germline values: CDR1 MDHEN, CDR2 SYDVKM. J was trimmed by 6 bases and V by 3 bases; bases with no gene match: 14. CDR3 in amino acids: CASSFTRGITGAQPQHF. DNA for the CDR3: TGTGCCAGCAGTTTTACCCGCGGGATAACAGGGGCTCAGCCCCAGCATTTT. Drawing the rest from reference TRBV28 and TRBJ1-5, the complete variable domain is DVKVTQSSRYLVKRTGEKVFLECVQDMDHENMFWYRQDPGLGLRLIYFSYDVKMKEKGDIPEGYSVSREKKERFSLILESASTNQTSMYLCASSFTRGITGAQPQHFGDGTRLSIL.

The V and J genes are TRBV28 and TRBJ1-6; D is uncertain. Germline V gene data show CDR1 as MDHEN and CDR2 as SYDVKM. CDR3 length: 16 amino acids. V dropped 2 bases and J dropped 2 bases, with 10 bases sitting between them. The CDR3 sequence is CASSLGLNTYNSPLHF. CDR3 nucleotide sequence: TGTGCCAGCAGTTTAGGACTAAACACCTATAATTCACCCCTCCACTTT.

In this sample, this clonotype turned up a few times. This chain uses TRBV20-1 with TRBJ1-2, with D possibly being TRBD1 (6 bases). The CDR3 totals 16 residues. Germline V gene lookup returns CDR1 DFQATT and CDR2 SNEGSKA (reference sequence). Between the trimmed V and J ends, which lost 3 bases and 7 bases, there was a span of 24 bases. CDR3 in amino acids: CSASTDGLGLGGGYTF. The CDR3, as DNA: TGCAGTGCTAGTACGGACGGGTTAGGCCTAGGGGGTGGCTACACCTTC.

The rearrangement uses TRBV19 and TRBJ2-4, with TRBD2 as a possible D gene (5 bases). The CDR3 sequence is 12 residues long. Germline V gene lookup returns CDR1 LNHDA and CDR2 SQIVND (reference sequence). V gave up 5 bases and J gave up 9 bases, with 11 bases separating them. CDR3 in amino acids: CASSSSGGIQYF. The CDR3 nucleotides are TGTGCCAGTAGTTCCTCCGGAGGCATTCAGTACTTC.

This clonotype showed up just a few times. This chain joins TRBV2 and TRBJ1-6, with D maybe TRBD1 (6 bases). The germline V gene has CDR1 SNHLY and CDR2 FYNNEI. This CDR3 region has 15 residues. V lost 2 bases, J lost 8 bases, and 13 bases lay in between. The CDR3 region is CASSERGGQYSPLHF. The CDR3 region has the DNA TGTGCCAGCAGTGAACGCGGGGGGCAATATTCACCCCTCCACTTT.

This chain's CDR3 is CASSRPAYPDTQYF. CDR3 in DNA: TGTGCCAGCAGTAGACCAGCTTACCCAGATACGCAGTATTTT. The J gene is TRBJ2-3, the V gene TRBV6-1; D unclear. Germline CDR1 is MNHNS and CDR2 is SASEGT. This CDR3 contains 14 residues. Deletions cut 5 bases from V and 4 bases from J, with 13 bases between.

This clonotype was observed a handful of times. The chain joins TRBV12-5 to TRBJ2-5; no reliable D call. V lost 3 bases, J lost 4 bases, and 9 bases lay in between. The germline CDR1 and CDR2 sequences are LGHNT and FRNRAP. The CDR3 totals 13 residues. CDR3 protein: CASGLGHSETQYF. CDR3 bases: TGTGCTAGTGGTTTAGGGCACTCAGAGACCCAGTACTTC. The full variable domain, with the rest looked up from reference TRBV12-5 and TRBJ2-5, is DARVTQTPRHKVTEMGQEVTMRCQPILGHNTVFWYRQTMMQGLELLAYFRNRAPLDDSGMPKDRFSAEMPDATLATLKIQPSEPRDSAVYFCASGLGHSETQYFGPGTRLLVL.

The CDR3 here is CASNLWAGGGYTF. The CDR3 DNA reads as TGTGCCAGCAACCTGTGGGCGGGGGGTGGCTACACCTTC. V and J are TRBV6-1 and TRBJ1-2; D might be TRBD1 (5 bases). The CDR3 is 13 residues long. V lost 7 bases to trimming and J lost 7 bases, with 16 bases between them. The germline V gene encodes CDR1 MNHNS and CDR2 SASEGT.

This clonotype was counted only a few times. The chain has TRBV6-2 or TRBV6-3 and TRBJ1-1, with a possible D match to TRBD1 (5 bases). Germline CDR1 MNHEY, CDR2 SVGEGT. The CDR3 length is 13 residues. Trimming shortened V by 6 bases and J by 13 bases, and 21 bases separated the two germline ends. CDR3 DNA sequence: TGTGCCAGCAGCCAAGGTGTGGACATGAAAGTTTTCTTT. This gives the protein CASSQGVDMKVFF.

J is TRBJ2-3 and V is TRBV20-1; D is unresolved. The CDR3 has 13 amino acids. V was cut by 5 bases and J by 6 bases, with 15 bases left in between. Per the germline V gene, CDR1 is DFQATT and CDR2 is SNEGSKA (reference sequence). The CDR3, as DNA: TGCAGTGCTTCCCGCCGGGCCCTCGATACGCAGTATTTT. Amino acid sequence: CSASRRALDTQYF.

There are a few counts of this clonotype. The V gene is TRBV7-2, the J gene TRBJ1-1; D is uncertain. The CDR3 is 16 residues long. Germline CDR1 SGHTA, CDR2 FQGNSA. V lost 5 bases and J lost 0, with 16 bases in between. The chain's CDR3 is CASSPGNRPLNTEAFF. The DNA for the CDR3 is TGTGCCAGCAGCCCGGGGAATAGGCCGTTGAACACTGAAGCTTTCTTT.

The V gene is TRBV6-2 or TRBV6-3, the J gene TRBJ1-6, with 8 positions matching TRBD1. V lost 4 bases and J lost 7; bases outside the gene matches: 3. In germline, CDR1 is MNHEY, CDR2 SVGEGT. The CDR3 covers 14 residues. In DNA form, the CDR3 reads TGTGCCAGCAGTTGGACAGGGACCAATTCACCCCTCCACTTT. It is translated as CASSWTGTNSPLHF.

This chain connects TRBV7-9 to TRBJ1-1; D unclear. The CDR3 extends over 16 amino acids. Germline CDR1 is SEHNR and CDR2 is FQNEAQ (reference sequence). Trimming left V 5 bases short and J 3 bases short, with 19 bases between. The CDR3 region is CASSARGSGADTEAFF. The DNA of the CDR3 is TGTGCCAGCAGCGCAAGAGGGTCGGGCGCCGACACTGAAGCTTTCTTT. Together with reference TRBV7-9 and TRBJ1-1, the CDR3 gives the full variable domain: DTGVSQNPRHKITKRGQNVTFRCDPISEHNRLYWYRQTLGQGPEFLTYFQNEAQLEKSRLLSDRFSAERPKGSFSTLEIQRTEQGDSAMYLCASSARGSGADTEAFFGQGTRLTVV.

This clonotype turned up a few times. CDR3 DNA sequence: TGTGCCAGCAGCCGGACAGACACTGAAGCTTTCTTT. It is translated as CASSRTDTEAFF. The chain links TRBV7-9 to TRBJ1-1, with D possibly matching TRBD1 (6 bases). The CDR3 contains 12 residues. The germline V and J ends were trimmed by 5 bases and 3 bases, with 7 bases remaining between them. The germline V gene has CDR1 SEHNR and CDR2 FQNEAQ (reference sequence).

The J gene is TRBJ2-1, the V gene TRBV20-1; no clear D. Germline lookup yields CDR1 DFQATT and CDR2 SNEGSKA (reference sequence). The CDR3 is made up of 12 amino acids. V was shortened by 7 bases and J by 5 bases, with 12 bases between the two germline ends. The CDR3 DNA reads TGCAGTGGTTACATGCGGAACAATGAGCAGTTCTTC. Translation: CSGYMRNNEQFF.

The CDR3 loop is CSARAGVNEQFF. The CDR3 DNA reads as TGCAGTGCTAGAGCGGGAGTCAATGAGCAGTTCTTC. The chain recombines TRBV20-1 with TRBJ2-1; the D gene is possibly TRBD2 (6 bases). The CDR3 contains 12 residues. Trimming took off 1 base at V and 6 bases at J, with 7 bases between the two ends. Germline CDR1 reads DFQATT; CDR2 reads SNEGSKA (reference sequence).

The rearrangement uses TRBV5-1 and TRBJ1-1, with unresolved D. Deletions cut 4 bases from V and 1 base from J, with 11 bases between. Germline V gene data show CDR1 as SGHRS and CDR2 as YFSETQ. The CDR3 totals 14 residues. The CDR3 coding sequence is TGCGCCAGCAGCCTCACCCGCCGGAACACTGAAGCTTTCTTT. This translates into CASSLTRRNTEAFF.

This clonotype was observed once. This chain joins TRBV12-3 or TRBV12-4 and TRBJ1-1; TRBD1 matches 7 bases. CDR3 size: 17 residues. V lost 5 bases to trimming and J lost 4 bases; unmatched junction nucleotides: 16. The CDR3 region is CASSHNRGRGGGTEAFF. CDR3 nucleotides: TGTGCCAGCAGTCATAACAGGGGAAGAGGGGGCGGCACTGAAGCTTTCTTT.

This chain joins TRBV24-1 and TRBJ2-2, with D possibly matching TRBD2 (6 bases). The V end lost 7 bases, the J end lost 6 bases, and 8 bases lay between the germline ends. This CDR3 contains 12 residues. The germline V gene has CDR1 KGHDR and CDR2 SFDVKD. CDR3 loop: CATRGEAGELFF. CDR3 DNA: TGTGCCACCAGGGGGGAGGCCGGGGAGCTGTTTTTT.

The chain employs TRBV7-2 and TRBJ1-1, with TRBD1 identical over 7 bases. Looked up from germline, CDR1 is SGHTA and CDR2 is FQGNSA. This CDR3 spans 14 amino acids. The V gene end was trimmed by 6 bases and the J gene end by 6 bases; junction bases not matched to a gene: 10. CDR3 residues: CASREQGKSAEAFF. In DNA form, the CDR3 reads TGTGCCAGCAGGGAACAGGGGAAGAGTGCTGAAGCTTTCTTT.

The chain uses TRBV6-1 and TRBJ1-3; TRBD1 matches at 10 bases. There are 15 residues in the CDR3. Germline V gene sequence: CDR1 MNHNS, CDR2 SASEGT. The V and J ends lost 3 bases and 10 bases, in that order; junction bases with no gene match: 9. The CDR3 region has the DNA TGTGCCAGCAGTGACCCGACAGGGGGCCGCGGGACCATATATTTT. Protein sequence: CASSDPTGGRGTIYF.

The chain combines TRBV19 with TRBJ1-2; 7 nucleotides line up with TRBD1. CDR3 length equals 13 residues. V was clipped by 5 bases and J by 12 bases; unmatched bases: 12. Germline CDR1 and CDR2: LNHDA and SQIVND (reference sequence). CDR3 DNA: TGTGCCAGTAGTCCACAGGGGACCAGGGGCCACACCTTC. Its protein is CASSPQGTRGHTF.

This clonotype ranks as medium-sized. The chain combines TRBV6-1 with TRBJ1-4, with D perhaps matching TRBD1 (5 bases). The germline V gene has CDR1 MNHNS and CDR2 SASEGT. Trimming left V 8 bases short and J 4 bases short, with 11 bases between. CDR3 length: 13 residues. The CDR3 DNA follows: TGTGCCAGCCGGGGGAGGAGTAATGAAAAACTGTTTTTT. Encoded protein: CASRGRSNEKLFF.

The chain links TRBV5-8 to TRBJ1-4; D possibly corresponds to TRBD1 (6 bases). The germline CDR1 and CDR2 sequences are SGHTS and YDEGEE. V lost 4 bases and J lost 5, with 15 bases in between. The CDR3 totals 15 residues. CDR3 sequence: CASSPGASGNEKLFF. Here the CDR3 DNA reads TGTGCCAGCAGCCCAGGGGCCTCAGGGAATGAAAAACTGTTTTTT. Variable domain in full (rest from reference TRBV5-8 and TRBJ1-4): EAGVTQSPTHLIKTRGQQATLRCSPISGHTSVYWYQQALGLGLQFLLWYDEGEERNRGNFPPRFSGRQFPNYSSELNVNALELEDSALYLCASSPGASGNEKLFFGSGTQLSVL.

This clonotype is medium-sized within its sample. The chain recombines TRBV6-2 or TRBV6-3 with TRBJ2-1; no reliable D call. CDR1 and CDR2 from the germline V gene are MNHEY and SVGEGT. The CDR3 has 15 residues. The V end lost 2 bases, the J end lost 2 bases, and 10 bases lay between the germline ends. The CDR3 loop reads CASSYGGPAYNEQFF. For the CDR3, the DNA is TGTGCCAGCAGTTACGGTGGACCAGCCTACAATGAGCAGTTCTTC.